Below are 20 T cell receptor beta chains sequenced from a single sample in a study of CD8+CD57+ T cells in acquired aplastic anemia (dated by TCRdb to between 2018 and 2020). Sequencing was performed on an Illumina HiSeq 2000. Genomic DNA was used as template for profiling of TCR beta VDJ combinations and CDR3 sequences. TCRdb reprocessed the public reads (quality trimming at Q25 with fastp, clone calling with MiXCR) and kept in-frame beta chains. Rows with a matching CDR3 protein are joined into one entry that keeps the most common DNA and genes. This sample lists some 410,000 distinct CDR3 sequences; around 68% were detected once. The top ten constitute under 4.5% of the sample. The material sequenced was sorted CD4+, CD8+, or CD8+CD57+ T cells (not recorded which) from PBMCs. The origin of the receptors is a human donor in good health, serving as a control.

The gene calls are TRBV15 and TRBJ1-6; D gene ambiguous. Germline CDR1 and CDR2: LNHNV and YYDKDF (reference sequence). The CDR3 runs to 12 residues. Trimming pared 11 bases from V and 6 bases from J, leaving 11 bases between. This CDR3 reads CAAAQINSPLHF. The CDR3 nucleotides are TGTGCCGCCGCTCAAATTAATTCACCCCTCCACTTT. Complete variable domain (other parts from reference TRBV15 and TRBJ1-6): DAMVIQNPRYQVTQFGKPVTLSCSQTLNHNVMYWYQQKSSQAPKLLFHYYDKDFNNEADTPDNFQSRRPNTSFCFLDIRSPGLGDTAMYLCAAAQINSPLHFGNGTRLTVT.

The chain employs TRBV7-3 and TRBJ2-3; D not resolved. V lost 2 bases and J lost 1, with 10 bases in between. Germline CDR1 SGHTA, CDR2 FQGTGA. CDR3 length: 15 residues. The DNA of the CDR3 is TGTGCCAGCAGCTTAGGGAACGGCCGCACAGATACGCAGTATTTT. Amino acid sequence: CASSLGNGRTDTQYF.

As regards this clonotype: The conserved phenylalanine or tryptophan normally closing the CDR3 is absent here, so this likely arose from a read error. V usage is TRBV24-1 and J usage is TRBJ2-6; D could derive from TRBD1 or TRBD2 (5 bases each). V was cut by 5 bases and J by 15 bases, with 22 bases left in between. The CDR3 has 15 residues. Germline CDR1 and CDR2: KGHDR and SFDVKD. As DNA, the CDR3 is TGTGCCACCAGTGCCAAGAGCTCCGGGGCCAAGGGCCTGACTCGC. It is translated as CATSAKSSGAKGLTR.

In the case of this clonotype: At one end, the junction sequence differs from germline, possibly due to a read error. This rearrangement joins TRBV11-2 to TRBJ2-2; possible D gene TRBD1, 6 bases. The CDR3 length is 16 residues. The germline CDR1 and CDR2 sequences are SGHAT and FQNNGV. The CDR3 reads CGSSLAWDTSYEQLFF. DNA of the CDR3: TGTGGCAGCAGCTTAGCGTGGGACACCTCCTACGAGCAGCTGTTTTTT.

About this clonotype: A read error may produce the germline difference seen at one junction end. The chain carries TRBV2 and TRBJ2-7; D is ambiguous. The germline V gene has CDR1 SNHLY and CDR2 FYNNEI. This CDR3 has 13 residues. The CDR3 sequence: CASCDPRNYEQYF. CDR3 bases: TGTGCCAGCTGTGACCCCCGGAACTACGAGCAGTACTTC.

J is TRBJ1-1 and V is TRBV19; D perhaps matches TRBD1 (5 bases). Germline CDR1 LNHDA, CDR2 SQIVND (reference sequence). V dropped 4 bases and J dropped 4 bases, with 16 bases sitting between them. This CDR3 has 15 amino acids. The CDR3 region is CASSTAGTGLTEAFF. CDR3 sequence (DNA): TGTGCCAGTAGTACGGCCGGGACCGGGCTCACTGAAGCTTTCTTT. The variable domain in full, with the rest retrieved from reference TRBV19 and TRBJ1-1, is DGGITQSPKYLFRKEGQNVTLSCEQNLNHDAMYWYRQDPGQGLRLIYYSQIVNDFQKGDIAEGYSVSREKKESFPLTVTSAQKNPTAFYLCASSTAGTGLTEAFFGQGTRLTVV.

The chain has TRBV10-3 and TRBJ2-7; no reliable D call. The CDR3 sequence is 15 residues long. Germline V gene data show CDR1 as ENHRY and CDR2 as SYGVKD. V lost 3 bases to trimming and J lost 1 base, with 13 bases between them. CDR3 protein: CAISEEPTYSYEQYF. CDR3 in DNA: TGTGCCATCAGTGAAGAACCCACCTATTCCTACGAGCAGTACTTC.

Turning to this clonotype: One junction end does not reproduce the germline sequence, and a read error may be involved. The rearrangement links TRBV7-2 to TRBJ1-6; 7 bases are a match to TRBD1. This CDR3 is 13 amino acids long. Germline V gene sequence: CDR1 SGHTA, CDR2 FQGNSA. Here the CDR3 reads CASVTTGMGKNCF. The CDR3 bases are TGTGCCAGCGTCACGACAGGGATGGGGAAAAACTGTTTT. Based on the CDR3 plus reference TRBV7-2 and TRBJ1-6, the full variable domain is GAGVSQSPSNKVTEKGKDVELRCDPISGHTALYWYRQSLGQGLEFLIYFQGNSAPDKSGLPSDRFSAERTGGSVSTLTIQRTQQEDSAVYLCASVTTGMGKNCFGNGTRLTVT.

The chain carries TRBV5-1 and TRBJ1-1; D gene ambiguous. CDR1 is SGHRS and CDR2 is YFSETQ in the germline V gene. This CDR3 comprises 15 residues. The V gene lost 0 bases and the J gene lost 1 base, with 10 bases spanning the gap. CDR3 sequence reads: CASSLVGGPNTEAFF. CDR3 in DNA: TGCGCCAGCAGCTTGGTAGGAGGCCCGAACACTGAAGCTTTCTTT.

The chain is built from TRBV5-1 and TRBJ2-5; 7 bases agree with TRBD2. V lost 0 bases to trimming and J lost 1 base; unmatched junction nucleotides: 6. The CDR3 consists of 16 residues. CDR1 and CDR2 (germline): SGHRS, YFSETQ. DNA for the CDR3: TGCGCCAGCAGCTTGGTTCTAGCGGAACCCCAAGAGACCCAGTACTTC. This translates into CASSLVLAEPQETQYF.

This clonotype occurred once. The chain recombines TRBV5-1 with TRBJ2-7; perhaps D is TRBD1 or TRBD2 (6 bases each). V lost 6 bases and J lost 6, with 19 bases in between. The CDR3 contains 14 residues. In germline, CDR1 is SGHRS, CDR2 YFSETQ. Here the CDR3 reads CASTLSGGGGEQYF. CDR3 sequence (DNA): TGCGCCAGCACTCTCTCAGGTGGAGGGGGCGAGCAGTACTTC. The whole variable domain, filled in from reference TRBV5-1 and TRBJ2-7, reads KAGVTQTPRYLIKTRGQQVTLSCSPISGHRSVSWYQQTPGQGLQFLFEYFSETQRNKGNFPGRFSGRQFSNSRSEMNVSTLELGDSALYLCASTLSGGGGEQYFGPGTRLTVT.

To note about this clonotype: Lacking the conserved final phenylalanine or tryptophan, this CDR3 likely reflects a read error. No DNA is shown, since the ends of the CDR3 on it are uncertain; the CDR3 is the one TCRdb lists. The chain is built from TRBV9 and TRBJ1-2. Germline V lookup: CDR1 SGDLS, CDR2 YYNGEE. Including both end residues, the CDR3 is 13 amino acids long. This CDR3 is CASSVAPERLQEI.

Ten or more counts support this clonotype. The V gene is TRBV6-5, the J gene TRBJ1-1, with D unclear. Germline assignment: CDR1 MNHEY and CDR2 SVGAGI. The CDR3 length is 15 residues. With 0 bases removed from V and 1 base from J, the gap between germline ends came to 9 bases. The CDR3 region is CASSYSMTENTEAFF. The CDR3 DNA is TGTGCCAGCAGTTACTCGATGACGGAGAACACTGAAGCTTTCTTT.

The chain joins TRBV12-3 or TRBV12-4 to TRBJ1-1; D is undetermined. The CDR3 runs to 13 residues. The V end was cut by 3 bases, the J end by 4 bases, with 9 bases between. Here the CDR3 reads CASSFGEGTEAFF. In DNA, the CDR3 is TGTGCCAGCAGTTTTGGGGAGGGCACTGAAGCTTTCTTT.

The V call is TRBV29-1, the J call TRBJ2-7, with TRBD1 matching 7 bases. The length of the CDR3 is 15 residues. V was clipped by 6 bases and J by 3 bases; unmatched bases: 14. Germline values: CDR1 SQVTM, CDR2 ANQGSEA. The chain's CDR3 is CSVPETNRGYYEQYF. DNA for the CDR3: TGCAGCGTACCCGAAACGAACAGGGGATACTACGAGCAGTACTTC.

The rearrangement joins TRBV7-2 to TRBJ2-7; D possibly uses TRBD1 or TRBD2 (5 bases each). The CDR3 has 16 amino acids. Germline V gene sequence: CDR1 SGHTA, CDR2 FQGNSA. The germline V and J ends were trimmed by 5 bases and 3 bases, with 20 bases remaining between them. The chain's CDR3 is CASSALPEVGGYEQYF. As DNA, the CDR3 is TGTGCCAGCAGCGCACTCCCGGAGGTTGGGGGCTACGAGCAGTACTTC.

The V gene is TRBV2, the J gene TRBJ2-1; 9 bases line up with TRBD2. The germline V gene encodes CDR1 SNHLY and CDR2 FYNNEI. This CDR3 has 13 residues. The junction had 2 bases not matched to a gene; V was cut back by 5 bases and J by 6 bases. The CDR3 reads CASSSTSGNEQFF. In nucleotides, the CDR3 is TGTGCCAGCAGTTCGACTAGCGGCAATGAGCAGTTCTTC.

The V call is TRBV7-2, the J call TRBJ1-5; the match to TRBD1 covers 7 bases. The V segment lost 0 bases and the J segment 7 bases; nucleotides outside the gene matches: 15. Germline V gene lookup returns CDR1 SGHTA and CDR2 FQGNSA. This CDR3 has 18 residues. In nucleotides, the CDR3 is TGTGCCAGCAGCTTAGCTACAGGGACAGTTGGCTACACCCAGCCCCAGCATTTT. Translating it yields CASSLATGTVGYTQPQHF.

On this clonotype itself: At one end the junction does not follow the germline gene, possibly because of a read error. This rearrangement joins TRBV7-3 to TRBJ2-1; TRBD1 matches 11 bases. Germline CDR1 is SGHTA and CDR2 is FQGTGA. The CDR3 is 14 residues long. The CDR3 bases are TGTGCCAGCAGCGGACAGGGGGCGCGTAATGAGCAGCTCTTC. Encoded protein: CASSGQGARNEQLF. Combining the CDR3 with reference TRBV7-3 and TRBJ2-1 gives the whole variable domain GAGVSQTPSNKVTEKGKYVELRCDPISGHTALYWYRQSLGQGPEFLIYFQGTGAADDSGLPNDRFFAVRPEGSVSTLKIQRTERGDSAVYLCASSGQGARNEQLFGPGTRLTVL.

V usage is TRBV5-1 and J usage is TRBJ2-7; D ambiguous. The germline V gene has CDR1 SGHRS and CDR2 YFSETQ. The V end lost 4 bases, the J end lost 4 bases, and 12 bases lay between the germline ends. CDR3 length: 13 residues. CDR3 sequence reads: CASSLCGPYEQYF. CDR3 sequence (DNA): TGCGCCAGCAGCCTTTGTGGGCCGTACGAGCAGTACTTC.